What follows describes a single T cell receptor beta chain. Profiling relied on immunoSEQ multiplex PCR, and the TCRdb table lists in-frame clones only, not all of them. The sample has 250,000 to 350,000 clones, around 87% seen once; the top ten hold roughly 2%. V lost 5 bases, J lost 0 bases, and 6 bases stayed unmatched. There are 15 residues in the CDR3. CDR1 is MNHEY and CDR2 is SVGAGI in the germline V gene. These data come from a study of blood T cell repertoires in COVID-19. At the level of the study: Sample material is recorded as cDNA or gDNA derived from T cells, B-cell-depleted T cells, or PBMCs.

Source material: peripheral blood. This TCR was sampled from a man aged 18 to 35 with active or convalescent COVID-19. The rearrangement joins TRBV6-5 to TRBJ2-7; TRBD2 agrees at 8 bases. CDR3 bases: TGTGCCAGCAGTACGCAAGCGGGAGTCTCCTACGAGCAGTACTTC. Amino acids: CASSTQAGVSYEQYF.